The T cell receptor (beta chain) described here comes from a study of cytomegalovirus exposure and HLA in healthy donors (dated by TCRdb to 2016 to 2017). For the wider study: An earlier analysis of some 550 of the donors reported 250 to 350 Gb of sequence data and 117 million unique TCR beta sequences from about 200 million T cells. Roughly 290 gigabases of sequencing data and around 88 million unique TCR sequences made up an early release that covered around 640 HLA-typed donors. Of the roughly 400 genotyped donors, roughly 80% were placed in the genetic ancestry cluster associated with self-reported Caucasian donors. The study aimed to test whether cataloging public T cell receptors could reveal signatures of past pathogen exposure. The study profiled the T cell repertoires of 500 to 800 subjects by immunosequencing and related them to cytomegalovirus serostatus. Besides the first cohort of approximately 710 subjects, a separate validation cohort made up of 90 to 150 different subjects was used. The study combined high-throughput TCR immunosequencing, statistical association of individual TCRs with disease status, and machine learning to predict cytomegalovirus infection status. In a later analysis, previously published TCR beta repertoires from about 640 donors were re-analyzed and high-resolution HLA genotyping was added so that TCR occurrence patterns could be studied. The later analysis used no new phenotypic data to find candidate immune exposures, relying instead on TCR beta sequences and their occurrence across donors. An earlier analysis of approximately 640 of the donors applied high-throughput TCR beta sequencing to assess whether each TCR beta V gene segment acted as functional or pseudogenic. Donor age, sex, ethnicity and CMV serostatus were compiled alongside the repertoire data. In a later genetic analysis, genome-wide SNP genotypes for about 55% of the roughly 700 donors were used, and that subset was treated as a discovery cohort. All discovery cohort repertoires had been generated using a single sequencing platform. Both class I and class II loci were covered by HLA typing, at four-digit resolution. The number of donors typed differed by locus, with 629-630 for A, B, C, DRB1 and DQB1, roughly 550 for DQA1, about 610 for DPA1, and some 440 for DPB1. Because of strong linkage in the cohort, roughly five DR-DQ haplotypes were treated as single units for association and clustering. Among around 400 genotyped donors of the cohort, an average of around 250,000 unique TCR beta nucleotide sequences was sequenced per donor, of which about 18% were non-productive.

Between the V and J ends, shortened by 0 bases and 6 bases respectively, the junction contains 7 bases. The germline V gene provides CDR1 SGDLS and CDR2 YYNGEE. The CDR3 covers 12 residues, taking in both the cysteine and the phenylalanine. The kept DNA is CDR3 alone, 36 bases in frame from the first base. The library came from the immunoSEQ multiplex PCR assay. For the multiplex PCR, a mixture combining 60 forward primers for TCR Vbeta segments and 13 reverse primers for TCR Jbeta segments was used. The CDR3 region of rearranged TCR beta genes was amplified from genomic DNA by a multiplex PCR assay. Amplified TCR beta libraries were sequenced as 87-base-pair reads on the Illumina HiSeq System. The authors' pipeline ran thus. A later analysis tallied around 80 million unique TCR beta chains across the 666 repertoires, and around 9.9 million of those chains were shared by two or more donors. Raw reads were error-corrected and collapsed into unique sequences with a nearest-neighbor algorithm that merged closely related sequences to remove PCR and sequencing errors. Alignment of CDR3 sequences to IMGT reference sequences was used to assign V, D and J gene segments. For a sequence to be retained, a match of at least six nucleotides to both a V gene segment and a J gene segment was required. A rearrangement was called productive if the CDR3 had no stop codons and remained in frame with V and J, and every other rearrangement was called non-productive. Following IMGT convention, CDR3 was defined as the stretch from the second conserved V-encoded cysteine to the conserved J-encoded phenylalanine. In an earlier analysis of 500 to 650 of the donors, sequences lacking an unambiguous match to a single V gene segment were excluded. In an earlier analysis of 587 of the donors, V segments were called functional above 56.7% productive rearrangements and were called segregating when the between-donor standard deviation exceeded 5%. A statistical classification framework was developed to diagnose cytomegalovirus status using the catalog of TCR beta chain sequences. In a later analysis, TCR nucleotide sequences were compared against IMGT/GENE-DB human TR gene sequences so that V and J genes could be assigned. In a later analysis, CDR3 sequences and most-parsimonious VDJ recombination scenarios were assigned using the TCRdist pipeline. In a later analysis, every TCR beta chain was defined by the combination of its CDR3 amino acid sequence and its V-gene family, and reads without a unique V-gene family were dropped. As a way to deal with suspected cross-contamination and a sequencing artifact, a later analysis dropped 450 to 700 nucleotide sequences that were highly shared and had low generation probability. In a later analysis, a clonal expansion index for each public chain was calculated from normalized within-repertoire ranks of inferred template counts. In a later analysis, generation probabilities were computed using a VDJ recombination model fitted to out-of-frame rearrangements, and the results were checked against IGoR. A later analysis scored TCR-TCR, TCR-HLA and TCR-CMV co-occurrence with hypergeometric tests, applying a repertoire-size bias correction to TCR pairs. False discovery rates were estimated in a later analysis by permuting HLA or CMV assignments 20 times. In a later analysis, co-occurring TCRs were grouped using DBSCAN, with TCRdist sequence similarity added in when clustering inside HLA-allele-positive subsets. For co-occurrence clustering, repertoires with fewer than 30,000 or more than 120,000 public chains were excluded, along with five or six repertoires with anomalous nucleotide sharing. The table comes from immuneACCESS by way of TCRdb, which keeps in-frame sequences with V and J called. Part of the clones is missing from these tables; in studies checked, under half for an unresolved V gene and the rest for unknown reasons. From that table come the V and J calls and clone size; the DNA was used to work out D and trimming. This sample comprises 60,000 to 85,000 clones, under 80% of them detected only once. In total, the top ten clones hold over 4.5% of the sample.

With respect to this clone: Its recognized antigen is unknown. No clone much larger than this one lies a single base away; base qualities are absent.

Results the study describes overall, beyond this receptor: This cohort had only TCR beta chains sequenced, and the lack of alpha or paired-chain data limited which features could be detected. The earlier analysis of around 600 of the donors excluded roughly 16 rarely observed V segments, including chromosome 9 orphons, because counts were too low. Specific HLA alleles were associated with 15,000 to 20,000 TCR beta sequences at a false discovery rate of 0.05 in a later analysis. According to a later analysis, most CMV-associated TCR beta chains appeared to be HLA-restricted, and the HLA associations seemed to be driven largely by CMV exposure. Roughly uniform sequencing depth across donors was assumed in presence/absence analyses, although this assumption may not hold. In a later genetic analysis, fewer N-insertions in productive TCRs were reported among donors in an Asian-associated ancestry cluster than the roughly 700-donor mean. The authors suggested that the approach could potentially be extended to other disease states and immunological phenotypes. Broadly in line with IMGT annotations, most TCR beta V segments showed up in productive rearrangements about 87% or about 30% of the time in an earlier analysis of roughly 590 of the donors. Cytomegalovirus status was reported to be diagnosed by the classifier with high specificity and sensitivity in both the original and validation cohorts. V-gene and J-gene trimming of TCR beta chains was associated with a missense DCLRE1C variant in a later genetic analysis, and the association was replicated in an independent cohort. A further reported finding was that TCR beta sequences accurately predicted the HLA-A and HLA-B alleles for most subjects in the first cohort. Because HLA typing was unavailable for some donors at each locus, only the typed subset was used in association tests. Some IMGT-functional V segments, including TRBV6-2 and TRBV6-3, could not be distinguished by the 87-base-pair reads and were therefore excluded. A few of the identified cytomegalovirus-associated TCR beta chains were confirmed in vitro to be specific for cytomegalovirus antigens. When HLA alleles, especially DR and DQ, strongly co-occurred, attributing TCR associations to individual alleles was difficult. Several of the top co-occurrence clusters appeared to be linked to parvovirus B19, influenza, CMV and Epstein-Barr virus, according to a later analysis. Compared with equally common non-associated chains, HLA-associated TCR beta chains in a later analysis were more clonally expanded and had lower generation probabilities. A later analysis found that TCR association rates varied across HLA loci, with DRB1 alleles showing the most associated TCRs and HLA-C alleles the fewest. A total of some 180 TCR beta chains were listed by the study as associated with cytomegalovirus. The sequencing pipeline was judged likely to have produced a cluster of highly shared sequence variants as a technical artifact. Across donors, most TCR sequences were observed very rarely, whereas some public TCRs were present in many individuals. Linkage disequilibrium might explain the correlated functional status among segregating V segments, but an unknown experimental factor could not be ruled out. CMV serostatus was the only immune exposure information available for the cohort.

The cohort comprised around 690 healthy bone marrow donors. Cohort members were all nominally healthy when sampled, although unrecorded immune exposures were likely present. The donor was CMV seropositive and belonged to the group of about 290 seropositive cohort members. Every donor gave a peripheral blood sample, and the peripheral blood mononuclear cells from that sample were used for TCR beta sequencing. The Qiagen DNeasy Blood Extraction Kit was used to extract genomic DNA from the blood cell samples. This receptor chain uses TRBV9 and TRBJ2-7, with the D gene too uncertain to name. The sequenced material came from PBMCs. This clonotype was obtained from a man between 60 and 75 years old in good health and CMV-seropositive. Here is the DNA: TGTGCCAGCAGCGTAGTAGGCGGCGAGCAGTACTTC. It specifies CASSVVGGEQYF.